A single count supports the clone carrying this T cell receptor beta chain. Only in-frame clones appear in the TCRdb table, and some are missing; sequencing was by immunoSEQ multiplex PCR. This sample carries tens of thousands of clones, roughly four fifths of them seen once, and the ten largest clones take around 28%. The record originates from a study of blood T cell repertoires in COVID-19. The wider study: PBMCs, B-cell-depleted T cells, or T cells were the source of the cDNA or gDNA that made up the material.

This CDR3 comprises 12 residues. V dropped 0 bases and J dropped 8 bases, with 6 bases sitting between them. Germline CDR1 and CDR2: SGHRS and YFSETQ. The sequence was collected from a human donor in a cohort sampled during active COVID-19. Sequencing input: peripheral blood. This rearrangement joins TRBV5-1 to TRBJ2-1, with D unclear. This CDR3 reads CASSLGLHEQFF. The CDR3 bases are TGCGCCAGCAGCTTGGGGCTCCATGAGCAGTTCTTC. The entire variable domain, with the rest obtained from reference TRBV5-1 and TRBJ2-1, is as follows: KAGVTQTPRYLIKTRGQQVTLSCSPISGHRSVSWYQQTPGQGLQFLFEYFSETQRNKGNFPGRFSGRQFSNSRSEMNVSTLELGDSALYLCASSLGLHEQFFGPGTRLTVL.